This is a list of T cell receptor beta chains from one sample in a study of T cells in localized non-small cell lung cancer. Only in-frame clones appear in the TCRdb table, and some are missing; sequencing was by immunoSEQ multiplex PCR. Seen here are 60,000 to 75,000 clones, 80% to 90% observed once, and the top ten hold under 5%. Sequencing used PBMCs, obtained before any cancer treatment. The receptors derive from a man aged 40 to 70 with stage II lung adenocarcinoma. CDR3s include the opening cysteine and the closing phenylalanine or tryptophan. The D gene is left open where the match is weak. The listing skips clone size in some rows; elsewhere it reads once, few, many or a size class.

TRBJ2-1 15 few - TRBV10-3 CAISEPGGSYNEQFF TGTGCCATCAGTGAGCCCGGCGGGTCCTACAATGAGCAGTTCTTC
TRBJ2-7 15 - TRBD2 TRBV5-1 CASSSTSGKADEQYF TGCGCCAGCAGCTCGACTAGCGGGAAGGCGGACGAGCAGTACTTC
TRBJ2-3 13 - TRBD2 TRBV7-9 CASSRLAGDTQYF TGTGCCAGCAGCCGATTAGCGGGAGATACGCAGTATTTT
TRBJ2-3 14 once - TRBV13 CASSLPGGPDTQYF TGTGCCAGCAGCCTCCCCGGGGGCCCTGATACGCAGTATTTT
TRBJ1-1 12 - - TRBV27 CASGRGQIEAFF TGTGCCAGCGGAAGAGGACAGATTGAAGCTTTCTTT
TRBJ1-2 15 - - TRBV4-2 CASSQGSVGDYGYTF TGTGCCAGCAGCCAAGGGTCGGTGGGCGACTATGGCTACACCTTC
TRBJ2-1 14 - - TRBV14 CASSLGGSYNEQFF TGTGCCAGCAGCCTTGGAGGCTCCTACAATGAGCAGTTCTTC
TRBJ2-2 12 - - TRBV5-6 CASSWDTGELFF TGTGCCAGCTCCTGGGACACCGGGGAGCTGTTTTTT
TRBJ2-1 15 - - TRBV7-6 CASSLISAPYHEQFF TGTGCCAGCAGCTTAATATCTGCCCCCTACCATGAGCAGTTCTTC
TRBJ1-5 14 - - TRBV9 CASSVDKGPQPQHF TGTGCCAGCAGCGTAGATAAGGGGCCTCAGCCCCAGCATTTT
TRBJ1-3 15 - - TRBV9 CASSAEGVSGNTIYF TGTGCCAGCAGCGCCGAGGGGGTTTCTGGAAACACCATATATTTT
TRBJ1-1 15 - - TRBV19 CASSIRRTENTEAFF TGTGCCAGTAGTATTCGGAGGACAGAGAACACTGAAGCTTTCTTT
TRBJ2-7 15 - TRBD1 TRBV11-2 CASRREGTGYYEQYF TGTGCCAGCAGGAGGGAGGGGACAGGGTACTACGAGCAGTACTTC
TRBJ2-7 14 - - TRBV6-1 CASSARNPAREQYF TGTGCCAGCAGTGCGCGTAACCCAGCCCGCGAGCAGTACTTC
TRBJ2-7 15 - TRBD1 TRBV4-1 CASSQMGDRTYEQYF TGCGCCAGCAGCCAAATGGGGGACAGAACCTACGAGCAGTACTTC
TRBJ2-7 12 few - TRBV11-2 CASSLGMSEQYF TGTGCCAGCAGCTTAGGCATGAGCGAGCAGTACTTC